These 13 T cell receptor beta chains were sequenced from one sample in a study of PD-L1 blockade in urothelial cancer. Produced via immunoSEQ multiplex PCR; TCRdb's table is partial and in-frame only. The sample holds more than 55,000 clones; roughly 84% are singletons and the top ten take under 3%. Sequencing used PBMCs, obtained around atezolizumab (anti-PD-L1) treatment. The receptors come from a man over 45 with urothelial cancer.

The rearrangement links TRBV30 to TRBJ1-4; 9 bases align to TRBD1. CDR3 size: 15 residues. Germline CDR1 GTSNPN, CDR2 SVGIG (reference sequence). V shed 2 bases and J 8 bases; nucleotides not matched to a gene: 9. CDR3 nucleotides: TGTGCCTGGAGTTGGAGACAGGGGGTGAGGGAAAAACTGTTTTTT. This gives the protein CAWSWRQGVREKLFF.

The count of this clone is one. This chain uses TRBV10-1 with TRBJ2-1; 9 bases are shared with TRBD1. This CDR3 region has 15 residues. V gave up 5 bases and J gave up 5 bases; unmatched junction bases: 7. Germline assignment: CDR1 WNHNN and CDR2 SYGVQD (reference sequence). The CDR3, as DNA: TGCGCCAGCAGTATGGGACAGGGTGTTCACAATGAGCAGTTCTTC. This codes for CASSMGQGVHNEQFF.

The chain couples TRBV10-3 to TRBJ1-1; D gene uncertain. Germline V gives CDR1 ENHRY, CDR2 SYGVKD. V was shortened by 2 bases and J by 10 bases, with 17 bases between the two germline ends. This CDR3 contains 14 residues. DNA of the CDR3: TGTGCCATCAGTGAGCGACCGTGGGAGAACGGAGCTTTCTTT. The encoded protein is CAISERPWENGAFF.

Here the CDR3 DNA reads TGTGCCAGCAGTTCCCGGGACAAGGCAACAGTGGACAATGAGCAGTTCTTC. It is translated as CASSSRDKATVDNEQFF. The chain combines TRBV28 with TRBJ2-1, with D possibly being TRBD1 (6 bases). The CDR3 sequence is 17 residues long. V lost 4 bases, J lost 5 bases, and 21 bases lay in between. The germline V gene encodes CDR1 MDHEN and CDR2 SYDVKM.

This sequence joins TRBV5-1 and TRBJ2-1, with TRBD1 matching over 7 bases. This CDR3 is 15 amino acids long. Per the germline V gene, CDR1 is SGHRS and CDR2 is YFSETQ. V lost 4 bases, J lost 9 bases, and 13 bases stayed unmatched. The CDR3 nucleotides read TGCGCCAGCAGCCCGACGGGACAGATAAACCTTGAGCAGTTCTTC. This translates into CASSPTGQINLEQFF.

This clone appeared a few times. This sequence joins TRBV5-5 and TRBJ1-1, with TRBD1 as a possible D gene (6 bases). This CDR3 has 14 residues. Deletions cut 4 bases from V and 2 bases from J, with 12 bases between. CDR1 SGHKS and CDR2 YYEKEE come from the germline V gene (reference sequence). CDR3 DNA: TGTGCCAGCAGCCTGGGACACGTAAACACTGAAGCTTTCTTT. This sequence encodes CASSLGHVNTEAFF.

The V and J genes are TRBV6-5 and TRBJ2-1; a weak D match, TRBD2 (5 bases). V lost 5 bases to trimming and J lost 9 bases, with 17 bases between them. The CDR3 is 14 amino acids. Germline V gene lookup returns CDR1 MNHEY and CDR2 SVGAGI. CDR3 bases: TGTGCCAGCAGTGTGCTCACTGGAGCGGCTGAGCAGTTCTTC. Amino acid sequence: CASSVLTGAAEQFF.

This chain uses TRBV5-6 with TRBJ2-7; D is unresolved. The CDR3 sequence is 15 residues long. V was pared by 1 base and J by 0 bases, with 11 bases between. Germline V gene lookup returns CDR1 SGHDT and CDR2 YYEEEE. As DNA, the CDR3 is TGTGCCAGCAGCTTGATGGTGCGGAGCTCCTACGAGCAGTACTTC. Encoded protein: CASSLMVRSSYEQYF.

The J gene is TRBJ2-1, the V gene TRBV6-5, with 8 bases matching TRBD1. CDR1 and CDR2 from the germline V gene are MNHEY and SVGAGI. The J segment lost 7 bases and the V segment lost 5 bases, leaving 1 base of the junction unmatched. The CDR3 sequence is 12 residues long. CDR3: CASSRTGNEQFF. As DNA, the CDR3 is TGTGCCAGCAGTCGGACAGGGAATGAGCAGTTCTTC.

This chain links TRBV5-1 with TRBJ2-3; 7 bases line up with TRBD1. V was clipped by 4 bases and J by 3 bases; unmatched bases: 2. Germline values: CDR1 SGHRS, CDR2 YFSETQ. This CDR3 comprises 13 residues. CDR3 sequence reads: CASSTQGTDTQYF. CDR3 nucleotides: TGCGCCAGCAGCACACAGGGGACAGATACGCAGTATTTT. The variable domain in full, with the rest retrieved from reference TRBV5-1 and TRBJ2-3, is KAGVTQTPRYLIKTRGQQVTLSCSPISGHRSVSWYQQTPGQGLQFLFEYFSETQRNKGNFPGRFSGRQFSNSRSEMNVSTLELGDSALYLCASSTQGTDTQYFGPGTRLTVL.

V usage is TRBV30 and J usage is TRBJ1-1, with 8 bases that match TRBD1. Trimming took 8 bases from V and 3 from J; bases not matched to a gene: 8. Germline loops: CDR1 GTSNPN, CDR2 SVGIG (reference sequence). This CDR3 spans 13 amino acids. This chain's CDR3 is CARRGLGDTEAFF. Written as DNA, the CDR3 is TGTGCCCGCAGGGGGCTGGGGGACACTGAAGCTTTCTTT.

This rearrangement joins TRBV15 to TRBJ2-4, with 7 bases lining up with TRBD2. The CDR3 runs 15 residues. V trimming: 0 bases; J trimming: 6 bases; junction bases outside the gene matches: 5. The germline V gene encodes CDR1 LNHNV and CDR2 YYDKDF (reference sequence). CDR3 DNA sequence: TGTGCCACCAGCAGAGAAGCCCAGCGGGGAAACATTCAGTACTTC. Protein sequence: CATSREAQRGNIQYF. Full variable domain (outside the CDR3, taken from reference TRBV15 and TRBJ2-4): DAMVIQNPRYQVTQFGKPVTLSCSQTLNHNVMYWYQQKSSQAPKLLFHYYDKDFNNEADTPDNFQSRRPNTSFCFLDIRSPGLGDTAMYLCATSREAQRGNIQYFGAGTRLSVL.

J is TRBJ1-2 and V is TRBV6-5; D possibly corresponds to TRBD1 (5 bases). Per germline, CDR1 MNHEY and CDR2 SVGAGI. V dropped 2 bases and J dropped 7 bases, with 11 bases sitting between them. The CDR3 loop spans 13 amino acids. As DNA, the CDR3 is TGTGCCAGCAGTTACCACAGGCAGGGTGGCTACACCTTC. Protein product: CASSYHRQGGYTF.